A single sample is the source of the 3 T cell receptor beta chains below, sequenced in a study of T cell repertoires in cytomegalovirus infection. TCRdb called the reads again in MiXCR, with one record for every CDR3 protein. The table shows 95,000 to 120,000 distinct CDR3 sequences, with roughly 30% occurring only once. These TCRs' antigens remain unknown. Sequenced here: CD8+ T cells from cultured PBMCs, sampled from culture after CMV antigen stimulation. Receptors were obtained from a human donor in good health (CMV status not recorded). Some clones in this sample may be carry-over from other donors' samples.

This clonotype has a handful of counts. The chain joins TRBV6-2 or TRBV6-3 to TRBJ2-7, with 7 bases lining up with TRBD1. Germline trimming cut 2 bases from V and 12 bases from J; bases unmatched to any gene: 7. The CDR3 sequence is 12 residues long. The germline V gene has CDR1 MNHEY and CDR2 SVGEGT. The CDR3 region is CASSYETGLSYF. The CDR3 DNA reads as TGTGCCAGCAGTTACGAGACAGGGCTATCGTACTTC.

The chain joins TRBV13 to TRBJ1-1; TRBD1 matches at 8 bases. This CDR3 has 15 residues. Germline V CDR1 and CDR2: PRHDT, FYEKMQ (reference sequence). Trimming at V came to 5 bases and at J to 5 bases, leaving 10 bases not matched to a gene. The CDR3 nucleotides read TGTGCCAGCAGCGCCGACAGGGGTTCGGGTACTGAAGCTTTCTTT. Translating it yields CASSADRGSGTEAFF.

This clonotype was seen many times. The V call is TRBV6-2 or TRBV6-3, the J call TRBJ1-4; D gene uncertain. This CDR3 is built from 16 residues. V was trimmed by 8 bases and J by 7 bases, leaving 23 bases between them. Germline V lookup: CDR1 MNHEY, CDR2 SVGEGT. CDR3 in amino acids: CASGSLYHRLGEKLFF. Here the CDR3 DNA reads TGTGCCAGCGGGTCTCTATACCACAGATTAGGTGAAAAACTGTTTTTT.